This is a list of T cell receptor beta chains from one sample in a study of blood T cell repertoires in COVID-19. Measured with immunoSEQ multiplex PCR; TCRdb has only the in-frame clones, and not every one. The sample has around 170,000 clones, about 90% seen once; the top ten hold around 2.9%. Sequences were obtained from peripheral blood. The receptor set was obtained from a man aged 55 to 70 with acute or convalescent COVID-19. Both conserved end residues are part of each CDR3. A D gene is named only where the DNA matches it firmly. Clone sizes are given selectively: once, few, many, or a class where the clone is expanded.

>.|.|TRBJ2-2|TRBV9
CASSVGGLWNTGELFF
TGTGCCAGCAGCGTAGGTGGACTTTGGAACACCGGGGAGCTGTTTTTT
>.|.|TRBJ1-4|TRBV5-1
CASSPGSTNEKLFF
TGCGCCAGCAGCCCGGGGTCCACTAATGAAAAACTGTTTTTT
>.|.|TRBJ2-7|TRBV5-1
CASSSGGTGKYEQYF
TGCGCCAGCAGCTCCGGTGGCACAGGGAAGTACGAGCAGTACTTC
>TRBD2|.|TRBJ2-7|TRBV11-2
CASSPSGGMTYEQYF
TGTGCCAGCAGCCCTAGCGGGGGTATGACCTACGAGCAGTACTTC
>.|.|TRBJ1-2|TRBV12-3/TRBV12-4
CASSLGAGYGYTF
TGTGCCAGCAGTTTAGGGGCCGGCTATGGCTACACCTTC
>.|.|TRBJ1-1|TRBV6-5
CASSYPLRTENTEAFF
TGTGCCAGCAGTTACCCCCTCCGGACAGAGAACACTGAAGCTTTCTTT
>TRBD1|.|TRBJ2-7|TRBV10-1
CASCRQGSYEQYF
TGCGCCAGCTGCCGACAGGGGTCGTACGAGCAGTACTTC
>.|.|TRBJ1-2|TRBV7-6
CASSLDGGPYGYTF
TGTGCCAGCAGCTTAGATGGGGGCCCCTATGGCTACACCTTC
>TRBD1|.|TRBJ1-2|TRBV7-9
CASSSQTGDGYTF
TGTGCCAGCAGCTCGCAGACAGGGGATGGCTACACCTTC
>.|.|TRBJ1-5|TRBV7-9
CASSLADGINQPQHF
TGTGCCAGCAGCTTAGCCGACGGGATCAATCAGCCCCAGCATTTT
>TRBD1|.|TRBJ1-2|TRBV19
CASTSGGLAYGYTF
TGTGCCAGTACCTCAGGGGGTCTCGCCTATGGCTACACCTTC
>TRBD1|.|TRBJ1-6|TRBV14
CASSQAGTGRGNSPLHF
TGTGCCAGCAGCCAAGCAGGGACAGGGAGAGGTAATTCACCCCTCCACTTT
>.|.|TRBJ1-4|TRBV15
CATSRGRRTNEKLFF
TGTGCCACCAGCAGAGGGCGGAGAACTAATGAAAAACTGTTTTTT
>TRBD1|.|TRBJ2-3|TRBV18
CASSLIGDREMSTDTQYF
TGTGCCAGCTCACTAATCGGAGACAGGGAGATGAGCACAGATACGCAGTATTTT
>.|once|TRBJ1-2|TRBV6-6
CASTGNYGYTF
TGTGCCAGCACCGGTAACTATGGCTACACCTTC
>.|.|TRBJ1-2|TRBV9
CASSKFLMSGYTF
TGTGCCAGCAGCAAATTCCTCATGAGTGGCTACACCTTC
>.|.|TRBJ2-5|TRBV24-1
CATSESRLETQYF
TGTGCCACCAGTGAATCGAGGTTGGAGACCCAGTACTTC
>.|few|TRBJ1-2|TRBV6-2/TRBV6-3
CASSYGQIYGYTF
TGTGCCAGCAGTTACGGGCAGATCTATGGCTACACCTTC
>TRBD1|.|TRBJ1-1|TRBV5-1
CASSPTGAEAFF
TGCGCCAGCAGCCCTACAGGGGCTGAAGCTTTCTTT
>.|.|TRBJ2-2|TRBV5-1
CASSVDSRHNTGELFF
TGCGCCAGCAGCGTGGACAGCAGACACAACACCGGGGAGCTGTTTTTT
>.|.|TRBJ1-2|TRBV3-1/TRBV3-2
CASSQALSGRPYGYTF
TGTGCCAGCAGCCAAGCCTTGTCAGGAAGACCCTATGGCTACACCTTC
>TRBD2|once|TRBJ2-1|TRBV5-1
CASSLVGSGGANEQFF
TGCGCCAGCAGCTTGGTGGGTAGCGGGGGGGCAAATGAGCAGTTCTTC
>TRBD1|.|TRBJ2-5|TRBV18
CASSPNRGRETQYF
TGTGCCAGCTCACCTAACAGGGGGCGGGAGACCCAGTACTTC
>TRBD1|.|TRBJ1-1|TRBV10-2
CASSGQGRNTEAFF
TGCGCCAGCAGTGGACAGGGTAGGAACACTGAAGCTTTCTTT
>TRBD2|.|TRBJ2-1|TRBV3-1/TRBV3-2
CASSLGGRGAYNEQFF
TGTGCCAGCAGCCTCGGGGGGCGGGGGGCCTACAATGAGCAGTTCTTC
>TRBD1|.|TRBJ1-4|TRBV28
CASRSGAGGEKLFF
TGTGCCAGCAGATCAGGGGCAGGGGGTGAAAAACTGTTTTTT
>TRBD1|.|TRBJ2-3|TRBV5-4
CASSSDRSYTDTQYF
TGTGCCAGCAGCTCGGACAGGAGTTACACAGATACGCAGTATTTT
>.|.|TRBJ1-4|TRBV5-1
CASSFGGVRKLFF
TGCGCCAGCAGCTTTGGGGGCGTGAGGAAACTGTTTTTT
>.|.|TRBJ1-2|TRBV5-4
CASSFSGIYGYTF
TGTGCCAGCAGCTTTTCGGGGATCTATGGCTACACCTTC
>.|.|TRBJ1-1|TRBV21-1
CASSRRDRPSNTEAFF
TGTGCCAGCAGCAGGCGGGACAGGCCGTCGAACACTGAAGCTTTCTTT
>.|.|TRBJ1-2|TRBV11-2
CASPTGSYGYTF
TGTGCCAGCCCTACAGGGTCCTATGGCTACACCTTC
>.|.|TRBJ1-4|TRBV6-1
CASSDRPYGKLFF
TGTGCCAGCAGTGACAGGCCATACGGAAAACTGTTTTTT
>.|.|TRBJ2-1|TRBV24-1
CATSDPTSNEQFF
TGTGCCACCAGTGACCCCACTAGTAATGAGCAGTTCTTC
>.|.|TRBJ1-1|TRBV19
CASSIGPGRETEAFF
TGTGCCAGTAGTATCGGCCCCGGGAGAGAAACTGAAGCTTTCTTT
>.|.|TRBJ1-1|TRBV27
CASSPGVGTEAFF
TGTGCCAGCAGCCCAGGGGTCGGAACTGAAGCTTTCTTT
>TRBD1|.|TRBJ2-2|TRBV6-5
CASSWDRANTGELFF
TGTGCCAGCAGTTGGGACAGGGCTAACACCGGGGAGCTGTTTTTT
>TRBD1|.|TRBJ2-3|TRBV20-1
CSASGTGGIADTQYF
TGCAGTGCTAGTGGGACAGGGGGAATCGCAGATACGCAGTATTTT
>.|.|TRBJ1-2|TRBV28
CASSLRQGSHGYTF
TGTGCCAGCAGTTTGCGGCAGGGGTCGCATGGCTACACCTTC
>.|.|TRBJ1-4|TRBV5-6
CASSLLTGNVEKLFF
TGTGCCAGCAGCTTGTTAACAGGGAATGTTGAAAAACTGTTTTTT
>.|.|TRBJ1-5|TRBV4-3
CASSPTRGNQPQHF
TGCGCCAGCAGCCCGACTAGGGGCAATCAGCCCCAGCATTTT
>TRBD1|.|TRBJ2-5|TRBV4-1
CASSLSDRGQETQYF
TGCGCCAGCAGCCTCTCCGACAGGGGACAAGAGACCCAGTACTTC
>TRBD1|.|TRBJ1-1|TRBV15
CATSGRQGTEAFF
TGTGCCACCAGCGGAAGACAGGGCACTGAAGCTTTCTTT
>TRBD2|.|TRBJ2-3|TRBV19
CASSIISGGLTDTQYF
TGTGCCAGTAGTATAATCAGCGGGGGGTTGACAGATACGCAGTATTTT
>.|.|TRBJ2-5|TRBV4-3
CASSQDSLGGGETQYF
TGCGCCAGCAGCCAAGATTCCCTGGGGGGTGGAGAGACCCAGTACTTC
>TRBD2|.|TRBJ2-3|TRBV3-1/TRBV3-2
CASSSRAGATDTQYF
TGTGCCAGCAGCTCGCGAGCGGGGGCCACAGATACGCAGTATTTT
>.|.|TRBJ1-2|TRBV6-2/TRBV6-3
CASSTGVNYGYTF
TGTGCCAGCAGTACCGGGGTTAACTATGGCTACACCTTC
>TRBD1|.|TRBJ1-1|TRBV3-1/TRBV3-2
CASSPDRVSTEAFF
TGTGCCAGCAGCCCAGACAGGGTATCTACTGAAGCTTTCTTT
>.|.|TRBJ1-4|TRBV4-1
CASSQVTAHNEKLFF
TGCGCCAGCAGCCAAGTCACAGCCCATAATGAAAAACTGTTTTTT
>TRBD1|.|TRBJ2-7|TRBV19
CASSIRGRGTINEQYF
TGTGCCAGTAGTATCCGGGGCAGGGGGACGATAAACGAGCAGTACTTC
>.|.|TRBJ1-4|TRBV7-8
CASSPNQHGGGELFF
TGTGCCAGCAGCCCAAACCAGCACGGGGGAGGGGAACTGTTTTTT
>TRBD1|.|TRBJ2-7|TRBV9
CASSPGQGTYEQYF
TGTGCCAGCAGCCCTGGACAGGGAACCTACGAGCAGTACTTC
>.|.|TRBJ1-3|TRBV18
CASSPPGRTGNTIYF
TGTGCCAGCTCACCACCGGGCAGGACTGGAAACACCATATATTTT
>TRBD1|.|TRBJ2-3|TRBV9
CASSVEGGATDTQYF
TGTGCCAGCAGCGTGGAAGGGGGCGCAACTGATACGCAGTATTTT
>.|.|TRBJ2-2|TRBV3-1/TRBV3-2
CASAPRTPSTGELFF
TGTGCCAGCGCTCCTCGGACACCGAGCACCGGGGAGCTGTTTTTT
>.|.|TRBJ1-5|TRBV10-1
CASSEYVGSHQHF
TGCGCCAGCAGTGAGTACGTGGGGAGTCACCAGCATTTT